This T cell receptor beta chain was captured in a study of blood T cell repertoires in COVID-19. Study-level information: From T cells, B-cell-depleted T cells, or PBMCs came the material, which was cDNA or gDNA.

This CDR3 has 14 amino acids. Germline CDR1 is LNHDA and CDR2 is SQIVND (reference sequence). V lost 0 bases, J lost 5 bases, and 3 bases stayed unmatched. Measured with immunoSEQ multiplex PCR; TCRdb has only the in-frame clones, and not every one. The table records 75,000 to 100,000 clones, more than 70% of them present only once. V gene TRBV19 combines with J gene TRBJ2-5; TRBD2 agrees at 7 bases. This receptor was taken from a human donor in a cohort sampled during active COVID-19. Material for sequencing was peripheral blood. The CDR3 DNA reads TGTGCCAGTAGTATAGACACAGCGGGGGAGACCCAGTACTTC. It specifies CASSIDTAGETQYF.